This T cell receptor (beta chain) came from a study of PD-L1 blockade in urothelial cancer. This clone was seen more than once but under ten times. The CDR3 totals 11 residues. V was shortened by 6 bases and J by 4 bases, with 8 bases between the two germline ends. Germline values: CDR1 SGHDT, CDR2 YYEEEE. TCRdb's copy holds only in-frame clones and misses some; the assay was immunoSEQ multiplex PCR. The sample records about 29,000 clones, about 87% being singletons. V gene TRBV5-6 combines with J gene TRBJ2-7; unclear D gene. The sequences come from PBMCs, collected around atezolizumab (anti-PD-L1) treatment. This sequence originates from a man in his fifties or sixties with urothelial cancer. The CDR3 DNA sequence: TGTGCCAGCAACTCTTATTACGAGCAGTACTTC. Translating it yields CASNSYYEQYF.